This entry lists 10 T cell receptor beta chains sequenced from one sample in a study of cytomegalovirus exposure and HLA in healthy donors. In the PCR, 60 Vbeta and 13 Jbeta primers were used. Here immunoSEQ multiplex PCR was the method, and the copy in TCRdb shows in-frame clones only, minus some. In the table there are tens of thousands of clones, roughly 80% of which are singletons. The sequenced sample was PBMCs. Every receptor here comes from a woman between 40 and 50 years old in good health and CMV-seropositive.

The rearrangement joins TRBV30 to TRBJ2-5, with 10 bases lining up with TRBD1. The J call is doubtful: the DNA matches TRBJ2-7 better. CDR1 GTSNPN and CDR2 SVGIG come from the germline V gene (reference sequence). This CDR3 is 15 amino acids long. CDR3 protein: CAWSSGTGVSYEQYF. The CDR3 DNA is TGTGCCTGGAGTTCCGGGACAGGGGTCTCCTACGAGCAGTACTTC.

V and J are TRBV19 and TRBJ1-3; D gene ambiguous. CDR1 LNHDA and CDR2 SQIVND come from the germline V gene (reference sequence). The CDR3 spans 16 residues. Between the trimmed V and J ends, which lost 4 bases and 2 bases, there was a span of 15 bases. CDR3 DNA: TGTGCCAGTAGTAGCCCCCGGGTTTCAACTGGAAACACCATATATTTT. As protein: CASSSPRVSTGNTIYF.

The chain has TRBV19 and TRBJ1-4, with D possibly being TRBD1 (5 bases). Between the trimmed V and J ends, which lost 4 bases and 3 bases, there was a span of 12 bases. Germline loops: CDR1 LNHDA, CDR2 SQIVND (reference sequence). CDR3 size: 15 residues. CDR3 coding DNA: TGTGCCAGTAGTACTCTCCGGGACTCTAATGAAAAACTGTTTTTT. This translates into CASSTLRDSNEKLFF.

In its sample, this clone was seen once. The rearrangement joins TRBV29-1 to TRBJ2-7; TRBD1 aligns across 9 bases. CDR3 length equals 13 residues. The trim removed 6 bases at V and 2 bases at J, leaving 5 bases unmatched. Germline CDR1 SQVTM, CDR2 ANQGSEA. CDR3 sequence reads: CSVARDRAYEQYF. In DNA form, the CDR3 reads TGCAGCGTGGCCCGGGACAGGGCCTACGAGCAGTACTTC.

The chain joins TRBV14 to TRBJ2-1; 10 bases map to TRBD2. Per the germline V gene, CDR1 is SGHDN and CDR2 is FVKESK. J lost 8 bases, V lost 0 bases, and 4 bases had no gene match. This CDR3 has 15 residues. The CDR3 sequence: CASSQEALAGHEQFF. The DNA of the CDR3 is TGTGCCAGCAGCCAAGAAGCACTAGCGGGACATGAGCAGTTCTTC. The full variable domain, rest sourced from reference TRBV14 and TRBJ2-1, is EAGVTQFPSHSVIEKGQTVTLRCDPISGHDNLYWYRRVMGKEIKFLLHFVKESKQDESGMPNNRFLAERTGGTYSTLKVQPAELEDSGVYFCASSQEALAGHEQFFGPGTRLTVL.

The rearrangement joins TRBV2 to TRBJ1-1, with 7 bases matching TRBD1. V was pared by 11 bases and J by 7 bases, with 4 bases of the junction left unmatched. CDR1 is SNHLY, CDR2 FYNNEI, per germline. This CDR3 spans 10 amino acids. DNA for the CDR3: TGTGCCGGCCGGGACAGTGAAGCTTTCTTT. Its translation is CAGRDSEAFF.

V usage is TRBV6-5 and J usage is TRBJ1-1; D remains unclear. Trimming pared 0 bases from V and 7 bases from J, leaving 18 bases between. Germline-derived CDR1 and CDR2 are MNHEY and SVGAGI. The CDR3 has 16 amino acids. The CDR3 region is CASSYSFSGKRYEAFF. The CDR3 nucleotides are TGTGCCAGCAGTTACTCTTTCTCGGGGAAAAGATATGAAGCTTTCTTT.

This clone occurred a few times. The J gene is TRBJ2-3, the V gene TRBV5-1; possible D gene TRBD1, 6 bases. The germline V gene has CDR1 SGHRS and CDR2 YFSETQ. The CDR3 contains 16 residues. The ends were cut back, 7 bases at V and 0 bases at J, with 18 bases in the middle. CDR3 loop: CASGTATGSSTDTQYF. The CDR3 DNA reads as TGCGCCAGCGGGACGGCGACAGGCTCCAGCACAGATACGCAGTATTTT. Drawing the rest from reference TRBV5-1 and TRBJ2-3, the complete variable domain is KAGVTQTPRYLIKTRGQQVTLSCSPISGHRSVSWYQQTPGQGLQFLFEYFSETQRNKGNFPGRFSGRQFSNSRSEMNVSTLELGDSALYLCASGTATGSSTDTQYFGPGTRLTVL.

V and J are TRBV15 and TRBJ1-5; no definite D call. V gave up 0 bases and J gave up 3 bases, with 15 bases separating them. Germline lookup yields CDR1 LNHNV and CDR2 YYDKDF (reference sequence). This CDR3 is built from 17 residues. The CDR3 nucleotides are TGTGCCACCAGCAGAGAGGGCCCCATGGCCACCAATCAGCCCCAGCATTTT. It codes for CATSREGPMATNQPQHF. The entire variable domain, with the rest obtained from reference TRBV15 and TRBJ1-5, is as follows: DAMVIQNPRYQVTQFGKPVTLSCSQTLNHNVMYWYQQKSSQAPKLLFHYYDKDFNNEADTPDNFQSRRPNTSFCFLDIRSPGLGDTAMYLCATSREGPMATNQPQHFGDGTRLSIL.

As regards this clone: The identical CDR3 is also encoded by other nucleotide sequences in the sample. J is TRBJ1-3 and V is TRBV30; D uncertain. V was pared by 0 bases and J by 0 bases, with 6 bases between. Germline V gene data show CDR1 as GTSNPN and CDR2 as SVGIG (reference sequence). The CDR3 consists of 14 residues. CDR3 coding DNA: TGTGCCTGGAGTGTATCGTCCTCTGGAAACACCATATATTTT. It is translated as CAWSVSSSGNTIYF.